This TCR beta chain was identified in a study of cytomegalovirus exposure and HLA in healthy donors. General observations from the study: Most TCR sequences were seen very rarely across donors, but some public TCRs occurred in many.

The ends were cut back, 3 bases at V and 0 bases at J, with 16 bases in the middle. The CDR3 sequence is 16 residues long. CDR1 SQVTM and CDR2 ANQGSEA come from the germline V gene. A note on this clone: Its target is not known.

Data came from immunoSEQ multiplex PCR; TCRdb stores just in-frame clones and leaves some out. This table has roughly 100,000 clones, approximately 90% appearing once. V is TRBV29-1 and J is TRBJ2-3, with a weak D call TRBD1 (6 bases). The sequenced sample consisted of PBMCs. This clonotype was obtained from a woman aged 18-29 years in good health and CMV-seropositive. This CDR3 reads CSVDGGMQGSTDTQYF. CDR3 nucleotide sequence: TGCAGCGTTGACGGAGGAATGCAGGGGAGCACAGATACGCAGTATTTT.